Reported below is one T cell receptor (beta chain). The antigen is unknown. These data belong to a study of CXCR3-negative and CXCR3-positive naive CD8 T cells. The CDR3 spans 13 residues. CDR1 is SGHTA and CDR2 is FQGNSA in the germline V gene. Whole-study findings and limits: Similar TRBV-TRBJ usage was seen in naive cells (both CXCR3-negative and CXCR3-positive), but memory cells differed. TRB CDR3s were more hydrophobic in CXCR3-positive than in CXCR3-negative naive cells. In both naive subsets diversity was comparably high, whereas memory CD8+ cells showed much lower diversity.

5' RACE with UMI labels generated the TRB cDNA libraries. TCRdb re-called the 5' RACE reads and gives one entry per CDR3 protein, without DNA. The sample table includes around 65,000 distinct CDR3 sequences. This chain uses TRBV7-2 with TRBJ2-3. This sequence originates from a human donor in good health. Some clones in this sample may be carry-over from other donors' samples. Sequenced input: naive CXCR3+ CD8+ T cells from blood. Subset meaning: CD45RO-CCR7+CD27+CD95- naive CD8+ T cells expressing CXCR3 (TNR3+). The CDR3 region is CASSSNNPNTQYF.